This record looks at one T cell receptor beta chain sequence and its context. Its antigen is not identified. Sample barcodes were added at both library ends during cDNA synthesis. Each CDR3 protein gets one entry after TCRdb re-called the 5' RACE reads with MiXCR. Counted here are a few hundred thousand distinct CDR3 sequences, more than 25% occurring once; the ten biggest clones make up approximately 6.6%. The V and J ends lost 3 bases and 1 base respectively, with 11 bases between them. The CDR3 totals 14 residues. From germline, CDR1 is SGHRS and CDR2 YFSETQ. This sample is drawn from a study of identical twins' blood T cells. Study-wide findings and caveats: Abundant TCRbeta CDR3s overlapped more between twins than with unrelated donors. Shared environment remains a possible cause of twin similarity. Out-of-frame TCRbeta clonotypes reportedly had markedly more similar V usage in twins than unrelated donors.

The receptor comes from a woman between 18 and 55 years old in good health. The chain combines TRBV5-1 with TRBJ2-7; D ambiguous. Sequenced sample: PBMCs. The CDR3 coding sequence is TGCGCCAGCAGCTCGCAGACGGCTTCCTACGAGCAGTACTTC. Its protein is CASSSQTASYEQYF.